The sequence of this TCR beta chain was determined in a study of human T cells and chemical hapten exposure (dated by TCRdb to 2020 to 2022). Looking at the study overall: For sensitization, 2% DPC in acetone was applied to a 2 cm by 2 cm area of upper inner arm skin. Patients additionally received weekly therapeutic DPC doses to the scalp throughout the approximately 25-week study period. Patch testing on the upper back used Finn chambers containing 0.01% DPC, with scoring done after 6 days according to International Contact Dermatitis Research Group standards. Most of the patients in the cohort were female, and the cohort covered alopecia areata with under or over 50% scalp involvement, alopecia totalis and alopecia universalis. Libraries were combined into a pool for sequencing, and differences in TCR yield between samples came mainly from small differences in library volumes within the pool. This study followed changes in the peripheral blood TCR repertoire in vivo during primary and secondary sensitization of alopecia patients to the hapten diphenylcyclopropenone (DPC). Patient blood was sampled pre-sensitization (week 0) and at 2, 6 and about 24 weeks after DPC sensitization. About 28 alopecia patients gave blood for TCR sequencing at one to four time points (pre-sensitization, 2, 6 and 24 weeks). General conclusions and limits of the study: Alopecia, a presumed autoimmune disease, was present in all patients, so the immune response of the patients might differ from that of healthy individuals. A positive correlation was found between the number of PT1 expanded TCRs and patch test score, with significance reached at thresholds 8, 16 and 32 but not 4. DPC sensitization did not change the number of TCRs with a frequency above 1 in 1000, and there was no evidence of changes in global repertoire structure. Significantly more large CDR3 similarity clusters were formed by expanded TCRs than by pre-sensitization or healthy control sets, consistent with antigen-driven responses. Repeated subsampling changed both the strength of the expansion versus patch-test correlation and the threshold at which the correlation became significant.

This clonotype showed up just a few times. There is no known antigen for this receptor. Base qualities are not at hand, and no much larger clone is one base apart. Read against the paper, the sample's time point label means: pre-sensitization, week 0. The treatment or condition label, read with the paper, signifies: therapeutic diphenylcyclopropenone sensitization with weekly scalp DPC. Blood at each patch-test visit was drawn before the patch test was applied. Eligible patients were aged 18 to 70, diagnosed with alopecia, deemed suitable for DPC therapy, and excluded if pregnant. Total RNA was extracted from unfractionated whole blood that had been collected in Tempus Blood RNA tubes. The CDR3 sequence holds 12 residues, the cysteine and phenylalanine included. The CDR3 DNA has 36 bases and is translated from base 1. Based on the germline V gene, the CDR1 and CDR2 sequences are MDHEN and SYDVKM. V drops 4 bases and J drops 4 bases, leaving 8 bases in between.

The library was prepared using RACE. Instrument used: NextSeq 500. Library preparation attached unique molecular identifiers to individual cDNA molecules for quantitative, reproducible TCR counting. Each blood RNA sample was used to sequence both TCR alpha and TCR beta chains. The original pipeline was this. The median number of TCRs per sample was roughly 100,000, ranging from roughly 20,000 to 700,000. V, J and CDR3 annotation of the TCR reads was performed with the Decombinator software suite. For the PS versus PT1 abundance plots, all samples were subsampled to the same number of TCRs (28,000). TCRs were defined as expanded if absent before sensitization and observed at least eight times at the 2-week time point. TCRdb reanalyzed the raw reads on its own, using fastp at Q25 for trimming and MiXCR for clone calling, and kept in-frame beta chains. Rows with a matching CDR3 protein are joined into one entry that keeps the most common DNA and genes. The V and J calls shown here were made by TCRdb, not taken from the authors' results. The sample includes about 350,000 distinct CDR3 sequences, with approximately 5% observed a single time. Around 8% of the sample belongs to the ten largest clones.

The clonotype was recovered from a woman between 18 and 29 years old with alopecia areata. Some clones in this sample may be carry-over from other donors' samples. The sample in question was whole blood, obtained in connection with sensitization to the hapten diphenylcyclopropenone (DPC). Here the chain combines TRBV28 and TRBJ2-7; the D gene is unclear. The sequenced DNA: TGTGCCAGCAGTTCCCCCCTTTACGAGCAGTACTTC. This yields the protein CASSSPLYEQYF.